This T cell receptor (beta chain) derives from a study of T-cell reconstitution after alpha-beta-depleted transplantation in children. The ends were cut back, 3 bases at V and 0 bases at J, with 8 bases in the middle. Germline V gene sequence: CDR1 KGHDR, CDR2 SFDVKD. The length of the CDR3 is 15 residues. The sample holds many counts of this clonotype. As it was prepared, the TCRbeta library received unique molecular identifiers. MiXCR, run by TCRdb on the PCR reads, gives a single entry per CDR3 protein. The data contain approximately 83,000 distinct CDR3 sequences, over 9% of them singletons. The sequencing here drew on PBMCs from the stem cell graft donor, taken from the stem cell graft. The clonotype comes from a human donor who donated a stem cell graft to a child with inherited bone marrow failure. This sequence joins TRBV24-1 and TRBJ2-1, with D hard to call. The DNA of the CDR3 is TGTGCCACCAGTGATGCCGCATCCTCCTACAATGAGCAGTTCTTC. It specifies CATSDAASSYNEQFF.